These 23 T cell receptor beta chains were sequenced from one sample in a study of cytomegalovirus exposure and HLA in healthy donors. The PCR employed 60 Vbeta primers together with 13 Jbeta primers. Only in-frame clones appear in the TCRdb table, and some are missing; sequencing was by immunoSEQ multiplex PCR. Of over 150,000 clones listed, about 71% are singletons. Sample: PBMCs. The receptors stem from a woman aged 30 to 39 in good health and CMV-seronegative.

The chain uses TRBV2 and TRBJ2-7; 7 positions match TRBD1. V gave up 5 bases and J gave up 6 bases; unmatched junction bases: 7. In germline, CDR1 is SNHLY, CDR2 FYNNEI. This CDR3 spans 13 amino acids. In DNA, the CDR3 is TGTGCCAGCAGTTTAGAGGGGGCCGCCGAGCAGTACTTC. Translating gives CASSLEGAAEQYF. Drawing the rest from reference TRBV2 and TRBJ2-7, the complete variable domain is EPEVTQTPSHQVTQMGQEVILRCVPISNHLYFYWYRQILGQKVEFLVSFYNNEISEKSEIFDDQFSVERPDGSNFTLKIRSTKLEDSAMYFCASSLEGAAEQYFGPGTRLTVT.

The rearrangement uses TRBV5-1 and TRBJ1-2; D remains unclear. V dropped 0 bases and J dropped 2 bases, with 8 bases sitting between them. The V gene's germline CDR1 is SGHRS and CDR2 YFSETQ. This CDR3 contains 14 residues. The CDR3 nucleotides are TGCGCCAGCAGCTTGGGACACCGAAACTATGGCTACACCTTC. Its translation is CASSLGHRNYGYTF. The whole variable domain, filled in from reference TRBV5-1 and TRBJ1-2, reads KAGVTQTPRYLIKTRGQQVTLSCSPISGHRSVSWYQQTPGQGLQFLFEYFSETQRNKGNFPGRFSGRQFSNSRSEMNVSTLELGDSALYLCASSLGHRNYGYTFGSGTRLTVV.

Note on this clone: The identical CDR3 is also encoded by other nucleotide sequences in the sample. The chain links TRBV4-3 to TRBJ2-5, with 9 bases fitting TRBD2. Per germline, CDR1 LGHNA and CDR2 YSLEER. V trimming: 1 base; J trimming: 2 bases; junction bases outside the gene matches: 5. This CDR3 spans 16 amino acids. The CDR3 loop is CASSQGPSGAQETQYF. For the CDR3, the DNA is TGCGCCAGCAGCCAAGGTCCTAGCGGGGCTCAAGAGACCCAGTACTTC.

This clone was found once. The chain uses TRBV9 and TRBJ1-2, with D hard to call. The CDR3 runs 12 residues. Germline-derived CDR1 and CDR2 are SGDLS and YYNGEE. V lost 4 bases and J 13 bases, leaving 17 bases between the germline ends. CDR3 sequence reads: CASSPPLGSFTF. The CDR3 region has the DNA TGTGCCAGCAGCCCCCCGCTCGGGAGTTTCACCTTC. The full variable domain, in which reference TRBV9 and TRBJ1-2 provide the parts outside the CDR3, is DSGVTQTPKHLITATGQRVTLRCSPRSGDLSVYWYQQSLDQGLQFLIQYYNGEERAKGNILERFSAQQFPDLHSELNLSSLELGDSALYFCASSPPLGSFTFGSGTRLTVV.

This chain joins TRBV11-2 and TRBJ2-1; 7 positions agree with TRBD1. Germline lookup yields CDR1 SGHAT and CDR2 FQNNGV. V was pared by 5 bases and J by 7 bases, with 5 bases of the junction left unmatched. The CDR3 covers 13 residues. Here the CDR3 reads CASSQDRENEQFF. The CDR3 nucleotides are TGTGCCAGCAGCCAAGACAGGGAAAATGAGCAGTTCTTC.

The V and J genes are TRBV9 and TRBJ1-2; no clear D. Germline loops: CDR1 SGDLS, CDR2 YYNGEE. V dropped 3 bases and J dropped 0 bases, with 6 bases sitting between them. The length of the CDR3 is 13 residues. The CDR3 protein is CASSGTSNYGYTF. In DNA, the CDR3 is TGTGCCAGCAGCGGAACTTCTAACTATGGCTACACCTTC.

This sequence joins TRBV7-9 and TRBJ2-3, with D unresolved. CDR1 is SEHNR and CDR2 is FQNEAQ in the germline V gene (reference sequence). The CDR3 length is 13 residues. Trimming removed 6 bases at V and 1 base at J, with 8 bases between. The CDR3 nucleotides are TGTGCCAGCAGTCCGGCGGGCACAGATACGCAGTATTTT. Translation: CASSPAGTDTQYF.

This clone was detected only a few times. CDR3 in amino acids: CAKTGGSLGGSMSGANVLTF. CDR3 bases: TGTGCCAAAACTGGTGGGAGTTTGGGCGGGAGCATGTCTGGGGCCAACGTCCTGACTTTC. The chain carries TRBV2 and TRBJ2-6; 7 bases are a match to TRBD2. The ends lost 10 bases at V and 1 base at J; junction bases unmatched: 22. Per the germline V gene, CDR1 is SNHLY and CDR2 is FYNNEI. The CDR3 extends over 20 amino acids.

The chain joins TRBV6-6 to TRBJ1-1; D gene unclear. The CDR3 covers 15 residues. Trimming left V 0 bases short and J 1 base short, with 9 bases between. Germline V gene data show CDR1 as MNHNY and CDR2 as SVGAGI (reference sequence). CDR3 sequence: CASSYSVHGNTEAFF. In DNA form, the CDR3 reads TGTGCCAGCAGTTACTCGGTTCACGGGAACACTGAAGCTTTCTTT.

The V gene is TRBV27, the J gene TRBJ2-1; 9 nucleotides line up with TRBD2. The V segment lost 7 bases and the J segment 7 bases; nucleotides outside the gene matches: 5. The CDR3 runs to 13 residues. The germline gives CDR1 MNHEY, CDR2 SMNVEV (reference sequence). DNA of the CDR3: TGTGCCAGCATTAGCGGGAGTGTAAATGAGCAGTTCTTC. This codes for CASISGSVNEQFF.

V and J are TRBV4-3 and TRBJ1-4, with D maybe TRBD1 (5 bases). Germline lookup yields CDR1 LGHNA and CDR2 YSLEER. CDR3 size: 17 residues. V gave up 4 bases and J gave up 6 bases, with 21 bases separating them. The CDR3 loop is CASSPLNQGGAHEKLFF. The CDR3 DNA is TGCGCCAGCAGCCCCCTAAACCAGGGAGGGGCCCATGAAAAACTGTTTTTT.

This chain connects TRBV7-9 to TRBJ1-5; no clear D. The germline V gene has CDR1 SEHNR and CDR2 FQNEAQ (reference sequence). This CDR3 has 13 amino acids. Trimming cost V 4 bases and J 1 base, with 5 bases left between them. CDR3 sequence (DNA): TGTGCCAGCAGCTCTGAGAGCAATCAGCCCCAGCATTTT. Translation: CASSSESNQPQHF.

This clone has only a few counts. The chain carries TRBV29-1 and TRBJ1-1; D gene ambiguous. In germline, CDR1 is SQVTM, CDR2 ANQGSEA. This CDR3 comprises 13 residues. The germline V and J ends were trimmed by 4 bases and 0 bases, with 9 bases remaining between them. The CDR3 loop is CSVGRTMNTEAFF. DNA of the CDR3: TGCAGCGTTGGACGGACTATGAACACTGAAGCTTTCTTT. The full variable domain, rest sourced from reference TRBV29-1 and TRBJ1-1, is SAVISQKPSRDICQRGTSLTIQCQVDSQVTMMFWYRQQPGQSLTLIATANQGSEATYESGFVIDKFPISRPNLTFSTLTVSNMSPEDSSIYLCSVGRTMNTEAFFGQGTRLTVV.

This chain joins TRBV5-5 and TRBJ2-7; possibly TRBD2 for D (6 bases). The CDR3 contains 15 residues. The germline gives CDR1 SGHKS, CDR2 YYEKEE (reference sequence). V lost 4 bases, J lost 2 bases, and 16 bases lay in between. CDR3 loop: CASSLDSAGPYEQYF. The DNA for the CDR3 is TGTGCCAGCAGCCTCGACTCCGCGGGACCCTACGAGCAGTACTTC.

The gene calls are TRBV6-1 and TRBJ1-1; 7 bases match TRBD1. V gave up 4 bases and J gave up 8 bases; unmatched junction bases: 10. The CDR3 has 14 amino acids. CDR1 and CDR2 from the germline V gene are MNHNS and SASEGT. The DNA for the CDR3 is TGTGCCAGCAGTGTGATCGGACAGGCCTTGGAAGCTTTCTTT. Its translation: CASSVIGQALEAFF.

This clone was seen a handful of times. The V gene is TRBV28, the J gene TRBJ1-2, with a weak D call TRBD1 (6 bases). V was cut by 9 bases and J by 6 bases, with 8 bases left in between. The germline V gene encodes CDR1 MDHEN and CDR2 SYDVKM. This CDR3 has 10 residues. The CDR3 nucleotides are TGTGCCAGTAGGGGGAATGGCTACACCTTC. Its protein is CASRGNGYTF.

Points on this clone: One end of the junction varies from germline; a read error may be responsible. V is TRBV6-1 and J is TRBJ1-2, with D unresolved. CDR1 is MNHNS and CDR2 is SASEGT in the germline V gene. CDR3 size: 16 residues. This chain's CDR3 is CASSGFESRDHYGYPF. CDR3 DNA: TGTGCCAGCAGTGGGTTTGAGTCGAGGGATCACTATGGCTACCCCTTC.

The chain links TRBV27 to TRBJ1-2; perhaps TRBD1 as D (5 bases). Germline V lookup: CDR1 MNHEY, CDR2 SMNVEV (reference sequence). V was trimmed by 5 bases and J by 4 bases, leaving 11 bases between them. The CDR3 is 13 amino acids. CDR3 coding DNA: TGTGCCAGCAGTAGGCAGGGTACCTATGGCTACACCTTC. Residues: CASSRQGTYGYTF.

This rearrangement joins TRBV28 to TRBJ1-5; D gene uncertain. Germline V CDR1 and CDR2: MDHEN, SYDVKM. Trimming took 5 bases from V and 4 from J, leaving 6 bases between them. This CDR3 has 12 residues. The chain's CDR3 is CASSAWNQPQHF. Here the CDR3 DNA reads TGTGCCAGCAGTGCGTGGAATCAGCCCCAGCATTTT.

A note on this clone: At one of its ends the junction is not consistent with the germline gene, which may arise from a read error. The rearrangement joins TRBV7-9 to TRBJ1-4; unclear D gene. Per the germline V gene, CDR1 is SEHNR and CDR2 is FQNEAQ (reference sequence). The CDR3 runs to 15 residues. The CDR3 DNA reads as TGTTCCAGCAGCTTCCCTAGTGCAACTAATGAAAAACTGTTTTTT. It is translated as CSSSFPSATNEKLFF. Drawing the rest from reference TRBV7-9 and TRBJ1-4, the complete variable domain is DTGVSQNPRHKITKRGQNVTFRCDPISEHNRLYWYRQTLGQGPEFLTYFQNEAQLEKSRLLSDRFSAERPKGSFSTLEIQRTEQGDSAMYLCSSSFPSATNEKLFFGSGTQLSVL.

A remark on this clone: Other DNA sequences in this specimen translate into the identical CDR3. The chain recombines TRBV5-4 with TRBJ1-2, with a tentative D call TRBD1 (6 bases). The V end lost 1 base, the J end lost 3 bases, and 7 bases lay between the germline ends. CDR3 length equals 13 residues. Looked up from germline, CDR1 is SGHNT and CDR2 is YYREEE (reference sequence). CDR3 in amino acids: CASSLYRDYGYTF. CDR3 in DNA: TGTGCCAGCAGCTTGTACAGGGACTATGGCTACACCTTC.

The CDR3 nucleotides read TGCAGTGCTAGGTTTTTGGAGGGCTACACCTTC. It specifies CSARFLEGYTF. The chain links TRBV20-1 to TRBJ1-2; D unclear. Trimming removed 3 bases at V and 8 bases at J, with 10 bases between. Per germline, CDR1 DFQATT and CDR2 SNEGSKA (reference sequence). The CDR3 spans 11 residues.

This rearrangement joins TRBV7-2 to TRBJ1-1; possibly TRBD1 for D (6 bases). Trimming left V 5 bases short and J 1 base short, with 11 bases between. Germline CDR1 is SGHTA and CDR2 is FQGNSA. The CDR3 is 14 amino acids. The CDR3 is CASSAPTGNTEAFF. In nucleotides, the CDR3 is TGTGCCAGCAGCGCGCCGACAGGGAACACTGAAGCTTTCTTT.